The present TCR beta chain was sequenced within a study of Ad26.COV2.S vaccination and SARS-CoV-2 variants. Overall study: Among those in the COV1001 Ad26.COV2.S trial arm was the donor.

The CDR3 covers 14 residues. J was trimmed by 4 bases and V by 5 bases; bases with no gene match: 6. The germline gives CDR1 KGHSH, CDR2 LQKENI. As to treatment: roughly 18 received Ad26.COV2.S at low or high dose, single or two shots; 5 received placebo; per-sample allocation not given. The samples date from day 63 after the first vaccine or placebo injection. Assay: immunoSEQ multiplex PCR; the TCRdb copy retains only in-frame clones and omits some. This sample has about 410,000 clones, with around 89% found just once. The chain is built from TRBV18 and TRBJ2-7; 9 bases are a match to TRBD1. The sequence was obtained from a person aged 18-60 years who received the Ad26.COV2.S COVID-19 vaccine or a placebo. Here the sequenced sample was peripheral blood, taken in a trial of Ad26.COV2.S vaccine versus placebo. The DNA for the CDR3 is TGTGCCAGCTCAGCGGCGGGACAGGGATACGAGCAGTACTTC. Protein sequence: CASSAAGQGYEQYF.